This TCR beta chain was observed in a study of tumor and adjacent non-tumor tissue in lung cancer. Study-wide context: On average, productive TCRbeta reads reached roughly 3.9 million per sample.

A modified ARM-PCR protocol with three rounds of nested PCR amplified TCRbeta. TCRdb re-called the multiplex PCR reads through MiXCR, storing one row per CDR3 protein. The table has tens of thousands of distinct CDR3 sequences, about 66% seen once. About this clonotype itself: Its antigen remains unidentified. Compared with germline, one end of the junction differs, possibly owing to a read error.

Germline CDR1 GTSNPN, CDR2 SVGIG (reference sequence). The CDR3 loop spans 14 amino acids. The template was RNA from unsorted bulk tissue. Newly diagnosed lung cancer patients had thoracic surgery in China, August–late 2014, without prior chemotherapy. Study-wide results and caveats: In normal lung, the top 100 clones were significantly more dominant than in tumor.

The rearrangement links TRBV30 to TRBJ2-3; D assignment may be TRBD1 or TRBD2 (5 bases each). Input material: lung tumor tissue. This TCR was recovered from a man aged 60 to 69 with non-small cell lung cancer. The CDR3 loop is CAWRRSGASHMQYF. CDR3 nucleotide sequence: TGCGCCTGGAGGAGGTCCGGGGCCTCACATATGCAGTATTTT.